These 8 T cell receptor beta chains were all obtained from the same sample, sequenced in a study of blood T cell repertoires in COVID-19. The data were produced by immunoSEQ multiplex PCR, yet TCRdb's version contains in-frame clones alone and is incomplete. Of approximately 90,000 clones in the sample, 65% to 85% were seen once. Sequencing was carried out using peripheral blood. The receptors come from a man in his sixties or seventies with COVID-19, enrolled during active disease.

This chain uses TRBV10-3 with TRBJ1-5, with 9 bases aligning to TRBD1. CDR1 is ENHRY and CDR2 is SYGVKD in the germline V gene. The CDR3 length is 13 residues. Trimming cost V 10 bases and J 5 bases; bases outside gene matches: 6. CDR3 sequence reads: CASGDRAYQPQHF. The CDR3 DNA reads TGTGCCAGCGGGGACAGGGCTTATCAGCCCCAGCATTTT.

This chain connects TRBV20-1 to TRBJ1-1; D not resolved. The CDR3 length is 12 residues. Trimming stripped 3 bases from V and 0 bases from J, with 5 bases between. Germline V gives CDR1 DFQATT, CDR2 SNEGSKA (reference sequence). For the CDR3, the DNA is TGCAGTGCTAGTTTCTTGAACACTGAAGCTTTCTTT. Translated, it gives CSASFLNTEAFF.

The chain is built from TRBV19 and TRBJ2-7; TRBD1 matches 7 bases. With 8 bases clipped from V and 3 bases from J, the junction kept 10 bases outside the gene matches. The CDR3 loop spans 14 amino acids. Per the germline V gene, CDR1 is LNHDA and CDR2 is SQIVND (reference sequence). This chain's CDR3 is CASRPDRDNYEQYF. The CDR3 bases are TGTGCCAGTCGCCCCGACAGGGACAACTACGAGCAGTACTTC.

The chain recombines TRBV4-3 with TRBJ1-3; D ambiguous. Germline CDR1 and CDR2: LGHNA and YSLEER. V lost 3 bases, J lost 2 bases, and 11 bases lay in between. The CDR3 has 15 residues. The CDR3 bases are TGCGCCAGCAGCCAGGGTCAAGGAGCTGGAAACACCATATATTTT. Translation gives CASSQGQGAGNTIYF.

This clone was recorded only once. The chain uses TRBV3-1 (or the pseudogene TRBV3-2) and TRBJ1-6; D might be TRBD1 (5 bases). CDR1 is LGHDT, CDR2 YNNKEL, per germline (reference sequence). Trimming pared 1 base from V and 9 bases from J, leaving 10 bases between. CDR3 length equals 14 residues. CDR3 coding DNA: TGTGCCAGCAGCCAAGGACAGCGGGTTTCACCCCTCCACTTT. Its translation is CASSQGQRVSPLHF.

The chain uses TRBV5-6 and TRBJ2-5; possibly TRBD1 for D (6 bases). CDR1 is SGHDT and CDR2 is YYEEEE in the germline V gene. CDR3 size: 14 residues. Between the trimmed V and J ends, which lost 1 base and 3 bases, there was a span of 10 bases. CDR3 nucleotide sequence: TGTGCCAGCAGCTTGCGTGGGACAAAAGAGACCCAGTACTTC. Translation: CASSLRGTKETQYF.

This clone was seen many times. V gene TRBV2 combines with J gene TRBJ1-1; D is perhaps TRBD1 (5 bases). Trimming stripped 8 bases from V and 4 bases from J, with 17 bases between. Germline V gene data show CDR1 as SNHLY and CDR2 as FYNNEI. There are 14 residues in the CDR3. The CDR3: CASGRAEYGTEAFF. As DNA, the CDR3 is TGTGCCAGCGGCAGGGCTGAATATGGCACTGAAGCTTTCTTT.

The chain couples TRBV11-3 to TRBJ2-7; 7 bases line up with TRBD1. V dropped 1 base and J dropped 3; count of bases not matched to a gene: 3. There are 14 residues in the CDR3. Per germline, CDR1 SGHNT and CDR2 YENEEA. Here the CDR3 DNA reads TGTGCCAGCAGCTTAGTGGGACAGATCTACGAGCAGTACTTC. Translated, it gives CASSLVGQIYEQYF.